Shown below are 4 T cell receptor beta chains from a single sample sequenced in a study of blood T cell repertoires in COVID-19. The protocol was immunoSEQ multiplex PCR, while the TCRdb copy is restricted to in-frame clones and leaves out a portion. The sample consists of 80,000 or so clones, over 85% of them appearing once. Sequencing used peripheral blood. These receptors were obtained from a man aged 45 to 65 with acute or convalescent COVID-19.

The rearrangement links TRBV29-1 to TRBJ2-5, with 10 bases matching TRBD1. CDR1 SQVTM and CDR2 ANQGSEA come from the germline V gene. Trimming cost V 5 bases and J 3 bases; bases outside gene matches: 9. CDR3 length: 15 amino acids. CDR3 nucleotide sequence: TGCAGCGTTAAGAGGGGACAGGGGCCAAAAGAGACCCAGTACTTC. Translated, it gives CSVKRGQGPKETQYF.

This sequence joins TRBV4-3 and TRBJ2-5; 8 positions agree with TRBD1. CDR3 length equals 14 residues. The germline CDR1 and CDR2 sequences are LGHNA and YSLEER. V dropped 1 base and J dropped 5; count of bases not matched to a gene: 3. CDR3 nucleotide sequence: TGCGCCAGCAGCCAAGGGCAGGGGGCGGAGACCCAGTACTTC. This sequence encodes CASSQGQGAETQYF.

The rearrangement joins TRBV11-2 to TRBJ1-1; D might be TRBD1 (5 bases). The CDR3 loop spans 13 amino acids. With 6 bases removed from V and 1 base from J, the gap between germline ends came to 9 bases. Germline lookup yields CDR1 SGHAT and CDR2 FQNNGV. CDR3 residues: CASSSDRNTEAFF. For the CDR3, the DNA is TGTGCCAGCAGTTCCGACAGGAACACTGAAGCTTTCTTT.

This chain uses TRBV7-2 with TRBJ2-5, with 8 bases fitting TRBD1. The CDR3 loop spans 16 amino acids. Germline CDR1 and CDR2: SGHTA and FQGNSA. The junction had 10 bases not matched to a gene; V was cut back by 2 bases and J by 5 bases. CDR3 loop: CASSLFSWTGSETQYF. The CDR3 coding sequence is TGTGCCAGCAGCTTATTCTCTTGGACAGGGAGTGAGACCCAGTACTTC.